What follows are 7 T cell receptor beta chains derived from one specimen sequenced in a study of CD8 T cells in Susac syndrome. The authors reverse transcribed roughly 0.5 to 1 ug RNA with random hexamers. MiXCR, run by TCRdb on the immunoSEQ multiplex PCR reads, gives a single entry per CDR3 protein. The table records approximately 120,000 distinct CDR3 sequences, under 95% of them present only once. The source material was CD8+ T cells from PBMCs. These receptors all stem from a human donor with multiple sclerosis.

The V gene is TRBV29-1, the J gene TRBJ2-7, with D possibly being TRBD1 (6 bases). CDR1 is SQVTM, CDR2 ANQGSEA, per germline. Trimming took 6 bases from V and 2 from J, leaving 14 bases between them. The length of the CDR3 is 13 residues. CDR3 in amino acids: CSVLGTLTYEQYF. The CDR3 DNA sequence: TGCAGCGTCCTCGGGACACTTACCTACGAGCAGTACTTC.

The genes are TRBV18 and TRBJ2-1; no clear D. The CDR3 has 13 residues. Between the trimmed V and J ends, which lost 3 bases and 6 bases, there was a span of 9 bases. The V gene's germline CDR1 is KGHSH and CDR2 LQKENI. CDR3: CASSPSFLNEQFF. CDR3 DNA: TGTGCCAGCTCACCCTCCTTCCTCAATGAGCAGTTCTTC.

The chain links TRBV4-3 to TRBJ2-1, with 10 bases lining up with TRBD2. V lost 1 base and J lost 7; bases outside the gene matches: 10. Germline loops: CDR1 LGHNA, CDR2 YSLEER. The CDR3 contains 17 residues. CDR3 nucleotide sequence: TGCGCCAGCAGCCAAGTTGGGGAGCTAGCGGGAGCGAATGAGCAGTTCTTC. It yields the protein CASSQVGELAGANEQFF.

The J gene is TRBJ2-5, the V gene TRBV15; 13 nucleotides line up with TRBD2. CDR3 length: 18 amino acids. Trimming cost V 3 bases and J 3 bases; bases outside gene matches: 10. The germline gives CDR1 LNHNV, CDR2 YYDKDF (reference sequence). CDR3: CATSSGLAGDTAEETQYF. The CDR3 DNA follows: TGTGCCACCAGCAGCGGACTAGCGGGAGATACGGCGGAAGAGACCCAGTACTTC.

Here the CDR3 reads CATSDPTLALAGVTDTQYF. Here the CDR3 DNA reads TGTGCCACCAGTGATCCGACCCTGGCTCTAGCGGGAGTCACAGATACGCAGTATTTT. The rearrangement joins TRBV24-1 to TRBJ2-3; 10 bases match TRBD2. V lost 3 bases and J lost 2; bases outside the gene matches: 13. The CDR3 runs to 19 residues. Germline CDR1 and CDR2: KGHDR and SFDVKD.

This chain connects TRBV3-1 to TRBJ2-4, with D perhaps TRBD2 (5 bases). This CDR3 has 13 amino acids. Germline V gene sequence: CDR1 LGHDT, CDR2 YNNKEL (reference sequence). Deletions cut 2 bases from V and 4 bases from J, with 6 bases between. CDR3 amino acids: CASSQTGKNIQYF. CDR3 nucleotides: TGTGCCAGCAGCCAAACGGGGAAAAACATTCAGTACTTC.

This chain joins TRBV20-1 and TRBJ2-7, with 9 bases aligning to TRBD2. The CDR3 runs 15 residues. Germline V gene lookup returns CDR1 DFQATT and CDR2 SNEGSKA (reference sequence). The trim removed 0 bases at V and 2 bases at J, leaving 5 bases unmatched. The CDR3 reads CSARDLASGTYEQYF. The CDR3 DNA reads as TGCAGTGCTAGAGATCTGGCTAGCGGGACCTACGAGCAGTACTTC.